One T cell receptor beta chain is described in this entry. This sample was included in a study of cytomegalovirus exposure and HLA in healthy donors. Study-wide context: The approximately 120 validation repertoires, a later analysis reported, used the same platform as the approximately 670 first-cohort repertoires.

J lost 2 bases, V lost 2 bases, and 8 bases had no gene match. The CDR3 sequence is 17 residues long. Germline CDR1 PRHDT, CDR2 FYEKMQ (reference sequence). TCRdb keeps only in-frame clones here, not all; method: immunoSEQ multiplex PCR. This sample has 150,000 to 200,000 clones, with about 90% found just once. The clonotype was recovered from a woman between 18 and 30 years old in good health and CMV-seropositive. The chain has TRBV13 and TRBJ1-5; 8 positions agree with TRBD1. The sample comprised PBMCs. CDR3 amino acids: CASSLRSGGAGNQPQHF. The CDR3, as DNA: TGTGCCAGCAGCTTACGTTCAGGGGGCGCGGGCAATCAGCCCCAGCATTTT.